The 15 T cell receptor beta chains below come from one sample, sequenced in a study of blood T cell repertoires in COVID-19. TCRdb's copy holds only in-frame clones and misses some; the assay was immunoSEQ multiplex PCR. The table includes approximately 150,000 clones, 87% detected once. The sequenced material came from peripheral blood. All receptors come from a human donor in a cohort sampled during active COVID-19.

The chain is built from TRBV15 and TRBJ1-5, with D possibly matching TRBD1 (5 bases). V lost 1 base and J lost 4, with 20 bases in between. The CDR3 totals 18 residues. Per germline, CDR1 LNHNV and CDR2 YYDKDF (reference sequence). The CDR3 sequence: CATSRGGGTTQGNQPQHF. CDR3 sequence (DNA): TGTGCCACCAGCAGAGGGGGCGGTACAACCCAAGGAAATCAGCCCCAGCATTTT.

The chain has TRBV5-4 and TRBJ2-3; TRBD2 matches at 10 bases. Germline V gene data show CDR1 as SGHNT and CDR2 as YYREEE (reference sequence). The J segment lost 2 bases and the V segment lost 0 bases, leaving 3 bases of the junction unmatched. The CDR3 spans 16 residues. CDR3 sequence: CASSLDSGRPTDTQYF. CDR3 nucleotides: TGTGCCAGCAGCTTGGATAGCGGGAGGCCCACAGATACGCAGTATTTT. Combining the CDR3 with reference TRBV5-4 and TRBJ2-3 gives the whole variable domain ETGVTQSPTHLIKTRGQQVTLRCSSQSGHNTVSWYQQALGQGPQFIFQYYREEENGRGNFPPRFSGLQFPNYSSELNVNALELDDSALYLCASSLDSGRPTDTQYFGPGTRLTVL.

The chain is built from TRBV11-3 and TRBJ1-3; the D gene is possibly TRBD1 (6 bases). There are 13 residues in the CDR3. Germline V gives CDR1 SGHNT, CDR2 YENEEA. The V and J ends lost 5 bases and 7 bases respectively, with 12 bases between them. The CDR3 sequence: CASSPGDRNTIYF. CDR3 nucleotides: TGTGCCAGCAGCCCAGGGGACCGTAACACCATATATTTT. Filled out from reference TRBV11-3 and TRBJ1-3, the complete variable domain reads EAGVVQSPRYKIIEKKQPVAFWCNPISGHNTLYWYLQNLGQGPELLIRYENEEAVDDSQLPKDRFSAERLKGVDSTLKIQPAELGDSAVYLCASSPGDRNTIYFGEGSWLTVV.

The chain couples TRBV11-2 to TRBJ1-2; weak D call: TRBD1 (5 bases). The CDR3 spans 13 residues. Trimming shortened V by 1 base and J by 4 bases, and 7 bases separated the two germline ends. Germline CDR1 SGHAT, CDR2 FQNNGV. Here the CDR3 reads CASSLGRAYGYTF. CDR3 nucleotides: TGTGCCAGCAGCTTAGGCAGGGCCTATGGCTACACCTTC.

The chain combines TRBV29-1 with TRBJ2-3, with TRBD2 matching 15 bases. Germline-derived CDR1 and CDR2 are SQVTM and ANQGSEA. The CDR3 loop spans 14 amino acids. V was pared by 7 bases and J by 5 bases, with 4 bases of the junction left unmatched. CDR3: CSAGLAGGRDTQYF. The CDR3 DNA sequence: TGCAGCGCCGGACTAGCGGGGGGGAGAGATACGCAGTATTTT.

Notes on this clone: This specimen includes other DNA sequences encoding the same CDR3. The chain couples TRBV28 to TRBJ2-6; D may be TRBD1 (6 bases). Germline loops: CDR1 MDHEN, CDR2 SYDVKM. V lost 3 bases, J lost 2 bases, and 8 bases lay in between. The CDR3 is 15 amino acids. The CDR3 loop is CASSLTGAGANVLTF. The CDR3, as DNA: TGTGCCAGCAGTTTGACAGGTGCTGGGGCCAACGTCCTGACTTTC.

The V gene is TRBV5-6, the J gene TRBJ2-7, with 8 nucleotides matching TRBD1. The CDR3 spans 15 residues. Germline-derived CDR1 and CDR2 are SGHDT and YYEEEE. V was clipped by 1 base and J by 5 bases; unmatched bases: 8. The CDR3 is CASSLTRQGSDEQYF. CDR3 coding DNA: TGTGCCAGCAGCTTGACGAGACAGGGGTCGGACGAGCAGTACTTC.

This chain uses TRBV28 with TRBJ1-2; 7 bases fit TRBD1. Unmatched junction bases numbered 1, after V lost 4 bases and J lost 2 bases. CDR1 is MDHEN and CDR2 is SYDVKM in the germline V gene. The CDR3 has 13 amino acids. The DNA for the CDR3 is TGTGCCAGCAGTTGGGACAGAAACTATGGCTACACCTTC. Encoded protein: CASSWDRNYGYTF.

V gene TRBV7-9 combines with J gene TRBJ1-3, with 7 bases fitting TRBD1. Trimming at V came to 5 bases and at J to 2 bases, leaving 12 bases not matched to a gene. Germline loops: CDR1 SEHNR, CDR2 FQNEAQ (reference sequence). The CDR3 extends over 17 amino acids. The CDR3 sequence: CASSTWDSRWAGNTIYF. The CDR3 DNA is TGTGCCAGCAGCACCTGGGACAGTCGTTGGGCTGGAAACACCATATATTTT.

This clone is a singleton in its sample. J is TRBJ2-3 and V is TRBV3-1 (or the pseudogene TRBV3-2), with 10 bases matching TRBD2. CDR3 size: 17 residues. The trim removed 0 bases at V and 0 bases at J, leaving 3 bases unmatched. The germline V gene has CDR1 LGHDT and CDR2 YNNKEL (reference sequence). The CDR3 bases are TGTGCCAGCAGCCAAGACCTAGCGGGGGTAAGCACAGATACGCAGTATTTT. As protein: CASSQDLAGVSTDTQYF.

This chain connects TRBV6-2 or TRBV6-3 to TRBJ1-5; D possibly corresponds to TRBD1 (6 bases). CDR3 size: 14 residues. Trimming left V 2 bases short and J 7 bases short, with 12 bases between. Germline CDR1 reads MNHEY; CDR2 reads SVGEGT. The CDR3 reads CASSYGGMKQPQHF. The CDR3 DNA reads as TGTGCCAGCAGTTACGGGGGCATGAAGCAGCCCCAGCATTTT.

V and J are TRBV27 and TRBJ2-7; a possible D gene is TRBD2 (6 bases). V gave up 3 bases and J gave up 3 bases, with 15 bases separating them. The germline V gene has CDR1 MNHEY and CDR2 SMNVEV (reference sequence). CDR3 length: 15 residues. The CDR3 DNA reads as TGTGCCAGCAGTTTTGGAACGGGAGCTGGCTACGAGCAGTACTTC. The encoded protein is CASSFGTGAGYEQYF.

This sequence joins TRBV7-9 and TRBJ2-5, with 10 bases identical to TRBD2. This CDR3 region has 15 residues. Germline trimming cut 1 base from V and 6 bases from J; bases unmatched to any gene: 5. CDR1 SEHNR and CDR2 FQNEAQ come from the germline V gene (reference sequence). CDR3 DNA sequence: TGTGCCAGCAGCTTAGGAGCGGGAGGGCGTCAGACCCAGTACTTC. Protein sequence: CASSLGAGGRQTQYF. Full variable domain (rest looked up from reference TRBV7-9 and TRBJ2-5): DTGVSQNPRHKITKRGQNVTFRCDPISEHNRLYWYRQTLGQGPEFLTYFQNEAQLEKSRLLSDRFSAERPKGSFSTLEIQRTEQGDSAMYLCASSLGAGGRQTQYFGPGTRLLVL.

This chain joins TRBV6-5 and TRBJ1-2; 8 bases are a match to TRBD1. The V gene's germline CDR1 is MNHEY and CDR2 SVGAGI. J was trimmed by 6 bases and V by 0 bases; bases with no gene match: 0. The CDR3 totals 13 residues. The CDR3 DNA follows: TGTGCCAGCAGTTACTCACAGGGGGATGGCTACACCTTC. Encoded protein: CASSYSQGDGYTF.

The chain carries TRBV18 and TRBJ2-2; 7 nucleotides line up with TRBD1. This CDR3 region has 16 residues. V was pared by 1 base and J by 7 bases, with 9 bases of the junction left unmatched. Per the germline V gene, CDR1 is KGHSH and CDR2 is LQKENI. The CDR3 loop is CASSPRQQGEIGELFF. DNA of the CDR3: TGTGCCAGCTCACCACGTCAGCAGGGGGAGATCGGGGAGCTGTTTTTT.